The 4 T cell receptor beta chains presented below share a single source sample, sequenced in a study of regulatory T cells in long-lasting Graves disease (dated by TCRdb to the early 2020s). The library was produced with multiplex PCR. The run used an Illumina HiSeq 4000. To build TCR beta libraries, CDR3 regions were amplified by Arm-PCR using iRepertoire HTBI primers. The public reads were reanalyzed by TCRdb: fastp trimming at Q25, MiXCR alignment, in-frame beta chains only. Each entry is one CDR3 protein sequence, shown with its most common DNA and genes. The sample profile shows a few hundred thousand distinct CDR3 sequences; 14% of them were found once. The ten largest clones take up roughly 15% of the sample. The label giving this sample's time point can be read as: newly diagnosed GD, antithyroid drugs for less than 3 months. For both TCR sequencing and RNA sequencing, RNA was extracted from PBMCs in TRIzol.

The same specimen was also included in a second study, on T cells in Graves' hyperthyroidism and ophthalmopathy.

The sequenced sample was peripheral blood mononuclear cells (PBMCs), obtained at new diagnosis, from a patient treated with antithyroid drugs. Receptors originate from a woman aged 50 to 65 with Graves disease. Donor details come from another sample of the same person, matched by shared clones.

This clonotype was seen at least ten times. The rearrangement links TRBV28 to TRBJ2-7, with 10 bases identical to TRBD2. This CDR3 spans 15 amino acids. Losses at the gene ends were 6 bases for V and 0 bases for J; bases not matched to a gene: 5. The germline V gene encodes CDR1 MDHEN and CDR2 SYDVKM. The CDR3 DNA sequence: TGTGCCAGCAGACCATCTAGCGGGAGCTCCTACGAGCAGTACTTC. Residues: CASRPSSGSSYEQYF.

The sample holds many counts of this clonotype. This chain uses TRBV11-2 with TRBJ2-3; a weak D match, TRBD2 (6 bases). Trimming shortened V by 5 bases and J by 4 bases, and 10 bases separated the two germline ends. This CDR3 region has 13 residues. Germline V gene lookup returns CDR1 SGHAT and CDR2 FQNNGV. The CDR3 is CASSRGGADTQYF. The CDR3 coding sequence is TGTGCCAGCAGCCGCGGCGGGGCAGATACGCAGTATTTT.

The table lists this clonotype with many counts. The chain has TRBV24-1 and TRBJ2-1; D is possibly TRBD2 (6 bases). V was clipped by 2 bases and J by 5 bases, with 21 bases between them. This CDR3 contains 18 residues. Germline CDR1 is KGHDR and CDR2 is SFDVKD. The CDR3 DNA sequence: TGTGCCACCAGTGATTACGGTCCGCGGGGAAAGTATCACAATGAGCAGTTCTTC. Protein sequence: CATSDYGPRGKYHNEQFF.

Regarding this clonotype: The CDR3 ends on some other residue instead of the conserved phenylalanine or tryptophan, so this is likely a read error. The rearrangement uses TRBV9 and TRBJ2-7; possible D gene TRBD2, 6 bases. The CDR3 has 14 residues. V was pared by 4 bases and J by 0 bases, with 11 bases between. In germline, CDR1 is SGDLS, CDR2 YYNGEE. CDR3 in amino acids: CASSISGSSYEQYC. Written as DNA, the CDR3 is TGTGCCAGCAGCATTAGCGGTAGCTCCTACGAGCAGTACTGC.